This entry describes one T cell receptor (beta chain). The data stem from a study of identical twins. TCRdb re-analysed the 5' RACE reads in MiXCR, keeping a single row per CDR3 protein. The profile shows approximately 620,000 distinct CDR3 sequences, over 8.5% of them singletons. These data also formed part of another study, on yellow fever vaccine responses in identical twins.

The source is a woman aged 18-30 years in good health. Sample: PBMCs.

For the CDR3, the DNA is TGTGCCAGCAGCTTAGTCAGGGGAGGGACAGTCTACGAGCAGTACTTC. Translating gives CASSLVRGGTVYEQYF. The chain joins TRBV7-2 to TRBJ2-7; TRBD1 or TRBD2 may be the D gene (7 bases each). CDR1 is SGHTA and CDR2 is FQGNSA in the germline V gene. V lost 1 base to trimming and J lost 3 bases, with 16 bases between them. The length of the CDR3 is 16 residues. Filled out from reference TRBV7-2 and TRBJ2-7, the complete variable domain reads GAGVSQSPSNKVTEKGKDVELRCDPISGHTALYWYRQSLGQGLEFLIYFQGNSAPDKSGLPSDRFSAERTGGSVSTLTIQRTQQEDSAVYLCASSLVRGGTVYEQYFGPGTRLTVT.